This is a list of T cell receptor beta chains from one sample in a study of T cell responses to AZD1222 COVID-19 vaccine. Sequencing used immunoSEQ multiplex PCR; TCRdb keeps in-frame clones, though not all of them. This table holds 100,000 to 150,000 clones, around 89% found once. The specimen was peripheral blood, collected on day 0 of AZD1222 vaccination. The receptors stem from an adult in good health. CDR3s include the opening cysteine and the closing phenylalanine or tryptophan. The order of the fields is D gene, clone size, V gene, J gene, CDR3 DNA, CDR3 protein. A D gene is named only where the DNA matches it firmly. Where a row states a size, it is once, few, many or the class of an expanded clone; other rows omit it.

D: TRBD1
size: .
V: TRBV3-1/TRBV3-2
J: TRBJ1-5
DNA: TGTGCCAGCAGCCGGGGGACAGCAAGCAATCAGCCCCAGCATTTT
CDR3: CASSRGTASNQPQHF

D: .
size: once
V: TRBV7-2
J: TRBJ2-4
DNA: TGTGCCAGCAGCCCGTCCCTCAAAAACATTCAGTACTTC
CDR3: CASSPSLKNIQYF

D: TRBD1
size: .
V: TRBV30
J: TRBJ1-4
DNA: TGTGCCTCCCCGGGACAGGCCAATGAAAAACTGTTTTTT
CDR3: CASPGQANEKLFF

D: .
size: few
V: TRBV28
J: TRBJ1-5
DNA: TGTGCCAGCAGTGCGGAGGGAGGGCCCCAGCATTTT
CDR3: CASSAEGGPQHF

D: .
size: once
V: TRBV6-2/TRBV6-3
J: TRBJ1-1
DNA: TGTGCCAGCAGTTACCCCGGGGGCCTGGAAGCTTTCTTT
CDR3: CASSYPGGLEAFF

D: TRBD1
size: .
V: TRBV11-2
J: TRBJ1-6
DNA: TGTGCCAGCAGAGGGGCCGTTGGACAGGGCTCCTATTCACCCCTCCACTTT
CDR3: CASRGAVGQGSYSPLHF

D: .
size: once
V: TRBV5-6
J: TRBJ1-6
DNA: TGTGCCAGCAGTACTGGCCAGGGGCCTAATTCACCCCTCCACTTT
CDR3: CASSTGQGPNSPLHF

D: .
size: .
V: TRBV5-1
J: TRBJ2-6
DNA: TGCGCCAGCAGCTTGGTACTGGACAGCCTTAGCTCTGGGGCCAACGTCCTGACTTTC
CDR3: CASSLVLDSLSSGANVLTF

D: .
size: .
V: TRBV12-3/TRBV12-4
J: TRBJ1-2
DNA: TGTGCCAGCAGTTTTGCCAATAACTATGGCTACACCTTC
CDR3: CASSFANNYGYTF

D: TRBD2
size: once
V: TRBV7-3
J: TRBJ2-1
DNA: TGTGCCAGCAGCCCAACGGGACTAGGCAATGAGCAGTTCTTC
CDR3: CASSPTGLGNEQFF

D: TRBD1
size: .
V: TRBV28
J: TRBJ1-5
DNA: TGTGCCAGCGTACCGGGACAGGGGGCGGGTAGCAATCAGCCCCAGCATTTT
CDR3: CASVPGQGAGSNQPQHF

D: .
size: .
V: TRBV11-2
J: TRBJ1-1
DNA: TGTGCCAGCAGCTTAAACCTGAACACTGAAGCTTTCTTT
CDR3: CASSLNLNTEAFF

D: TRBD2
size: .
V: TRBV3-1/TRBV3-2
J: TRBJ2-2
DNA: TGTGCCAGCAGCCAAGGACTAGCGGGTTCTACCGGGGAGCTGTTTTTT
CDR3: CASSQGLAGSTGELFF

D: .
size: few
V: TRBV19
J: TRBJ1-1
DNA: TGTGCCAGTAGCCCCGCAGCGGGTGAAGCTTTCTTT
CDR3: CASSPAAGEAFF

D: TRBD1
size: once
V: TRBV2
J: TRBJ1-2
DNA: TGTGCCAGCATTCAGGACAGGGATGGCTACACCTTC
CDR3: CASIQDRDGYTF

D: TRBD1
size: .
V: TRBV19
J: TRBJ2-2
DNA: TGTGCCAGTAGGCGGACAGGGGGCACCGGGGAGCTGTTTTTT
CDR3: CASRRTGGTGELFF

D: .
size: .
V: TRBV19
J: TRBJ1-2
DNA: TGTGCCAGTAGTATAGGGAACGGGGGTCCTAATGGCTACACCTTC
CDR3: CASSIGNGGPNGYTF